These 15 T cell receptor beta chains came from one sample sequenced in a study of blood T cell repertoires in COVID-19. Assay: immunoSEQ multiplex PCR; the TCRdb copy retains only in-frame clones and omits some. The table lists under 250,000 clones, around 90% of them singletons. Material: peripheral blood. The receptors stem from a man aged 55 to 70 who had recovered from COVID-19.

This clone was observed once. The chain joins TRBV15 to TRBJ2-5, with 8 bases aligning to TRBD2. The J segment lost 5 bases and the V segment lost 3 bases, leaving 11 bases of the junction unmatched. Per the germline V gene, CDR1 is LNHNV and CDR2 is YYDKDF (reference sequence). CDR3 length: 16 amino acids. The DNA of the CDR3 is TGTGCCACCAGCAGGAGCAAGGGACTAGTGTTGGAGACCCAGTACTTC. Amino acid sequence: CATSRSKGLVLETQYF. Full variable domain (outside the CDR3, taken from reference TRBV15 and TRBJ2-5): DAMVIQNPRYQVTQFGKPVTLSCSQTLNHNVMYWYQQKSSQAPKLLFHYYDKDFNNEADTPDNFQSRRPNTSFCFLDIRSPGLGDTAMYLCATSRSKGLVLETQYFGPGTRLLVL.

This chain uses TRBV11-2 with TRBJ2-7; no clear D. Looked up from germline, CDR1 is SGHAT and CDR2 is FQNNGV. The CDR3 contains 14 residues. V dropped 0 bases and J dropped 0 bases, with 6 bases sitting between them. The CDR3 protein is CASSLDPSSYEQYF. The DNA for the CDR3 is TGTGCCAGCAGCTTAGATCCGAGCTCCTACGAGCAGTACTTC. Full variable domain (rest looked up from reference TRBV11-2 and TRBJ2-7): EAGVAQSPRYKIIEKRQSVAFWCNPISGHATLYWYQQILGQGPKLLIQFQNNGVVDDSQLPKDRFSAERLKGVDSTLKIQPAKLEDSAVYLCASSLDPSSYEQYFGPGTRLTVT.

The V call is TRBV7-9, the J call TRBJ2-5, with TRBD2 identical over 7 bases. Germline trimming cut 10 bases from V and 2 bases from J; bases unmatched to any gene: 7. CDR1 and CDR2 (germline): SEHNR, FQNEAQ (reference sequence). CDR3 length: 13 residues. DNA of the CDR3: TGTGCCACCCGAAGGGACTATCAAGAGACCCAGTACTTC. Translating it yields CATRRDYQETQYF.

The DNA for the CDR3 is TGTGCCAGCTCCGGGAGCAATCAGCCCCAGCATTTT. It codes for CASSGSNQPQHF. The chain joins TRBV18 to TRBJ1-5; D remains ambiguous. The CDR3 has 12 residues. Trimming cost V 6 bases and J 1 base, with 4 bases left between them. Germline V gene data show CDR1 as KGHSH and CDR2 as LQKENI.

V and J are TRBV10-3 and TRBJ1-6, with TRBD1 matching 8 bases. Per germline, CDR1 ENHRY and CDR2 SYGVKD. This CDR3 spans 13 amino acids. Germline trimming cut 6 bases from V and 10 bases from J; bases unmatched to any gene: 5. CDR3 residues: CAIRSTGESPLHF. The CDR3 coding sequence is TGTGCCATCAGATCGACAGGGGAATCACCCCTCCACTTT.

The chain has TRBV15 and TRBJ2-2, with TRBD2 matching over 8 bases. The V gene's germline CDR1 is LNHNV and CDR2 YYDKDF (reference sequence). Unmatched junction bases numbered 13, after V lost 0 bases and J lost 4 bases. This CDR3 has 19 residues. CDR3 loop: CATSRDGREGLGLTGELFF. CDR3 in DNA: TGTGCCACCAGCAGAGATGGTCGGGAGGGCCTGGGCCTCACCGGGGAGCTGTTTTTT.

This CDR3 is CASSIAGLAGGTDTQYF. The CDR3 coding sequence is TGTGCCAGTAGTATAGCGGGACTAGCGGGTGGCACAGATACGCAGTATTTT. The chain is built from TRBV19 and TRBJ2-3; 12 bases line up with TRBD2. The germline V gene encodes CDR1 LNHDA and CDR2 SQIVND (reference sequence). The J segment lost 1 base and the V segment lost 1 base, leaving 3 bases of the junction unmatched. This CDR3 has 17 residues.

The CDR3 is CASSAGQGGGTEAFF. The CDR3 coding sequence is TGTGCCAGCAGCGCTGGACAGGGAGGTGGCACTGAAGCTTTCTTT. The V gene is TRBV5-4, the J gene TRBJ1-1, with TRBD1 identical over 8 bases. CDR1 and CDR2 from the germline V gene are SGHNT and YYREEE (reference sequence). This CDR3 contains 15 residues. V gave up 4 bases and J gave up 4 bases; unmatched junction bases: 9.

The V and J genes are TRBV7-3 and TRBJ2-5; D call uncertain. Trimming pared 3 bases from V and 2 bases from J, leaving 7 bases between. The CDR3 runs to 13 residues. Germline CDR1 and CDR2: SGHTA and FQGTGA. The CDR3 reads CASSLRRQETQYF. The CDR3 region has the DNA TGTGCCAGCAGCTTGCGCAGGCAAGAGACCCAGTACTTC.

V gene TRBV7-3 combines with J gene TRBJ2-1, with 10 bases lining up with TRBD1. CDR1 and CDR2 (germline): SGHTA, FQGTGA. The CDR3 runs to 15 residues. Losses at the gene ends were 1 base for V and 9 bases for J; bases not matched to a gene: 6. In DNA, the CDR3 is TGTGCCAGCAGCTTAATGACAGGGGGCTGGTCTGAGCAGTTCTTC. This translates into CASSLMTGGWSEQFF.

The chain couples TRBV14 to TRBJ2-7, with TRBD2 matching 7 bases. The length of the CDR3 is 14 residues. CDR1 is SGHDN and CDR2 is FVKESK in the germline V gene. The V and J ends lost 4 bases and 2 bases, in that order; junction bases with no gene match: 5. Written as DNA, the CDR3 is TGTGCCAGCAGCCGGGAGCGGGGAGCCTACGAGCAGTACTTC. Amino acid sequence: CASSRERGAYEQYF.

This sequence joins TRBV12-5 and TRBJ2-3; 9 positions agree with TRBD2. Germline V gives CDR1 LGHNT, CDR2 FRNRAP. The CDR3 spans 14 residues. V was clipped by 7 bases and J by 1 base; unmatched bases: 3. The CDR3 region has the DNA TGTGCTAGTGACTTAGCGGGGGGCACAGATACGCAGTATTTT. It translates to CASDLAGGTDTQYF.

The CDR3 DNA sequence: TGTGCCAGCAGCCGACAGGGCTTCAACGAGCAGTACTTC. It is translated as CASSRQGFNEQYF. The gene calls are TRBV11-2 and TRBJ2-7; 7 bases are a match to TRBD1. The CDR3 extends over 13 amino acids. Germline-derived CDR1 and CDR2 are SGHAT and FQNNGV. Germline trimming cut 5 bases from V and 5 bases from J; bases unmatched to any gene: 6.

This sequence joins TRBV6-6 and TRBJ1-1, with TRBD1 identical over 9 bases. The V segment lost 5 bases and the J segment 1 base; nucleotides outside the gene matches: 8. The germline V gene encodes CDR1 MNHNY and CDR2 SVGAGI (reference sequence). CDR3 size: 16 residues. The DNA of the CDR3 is TGTGCCAGCAGTCAAACGGACAGGGGTAGGAACACTGAAGCTTTCTTT. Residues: CASSQTDRGRNTEAFF.

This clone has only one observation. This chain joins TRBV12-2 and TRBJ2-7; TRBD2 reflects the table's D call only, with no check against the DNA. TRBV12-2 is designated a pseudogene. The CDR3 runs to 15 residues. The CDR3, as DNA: TGTGCAAGTCGCTTAGCCAGCGGGAGCTCCTACGAGCAGTACTTC. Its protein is CASRLASGSSYEQYF.